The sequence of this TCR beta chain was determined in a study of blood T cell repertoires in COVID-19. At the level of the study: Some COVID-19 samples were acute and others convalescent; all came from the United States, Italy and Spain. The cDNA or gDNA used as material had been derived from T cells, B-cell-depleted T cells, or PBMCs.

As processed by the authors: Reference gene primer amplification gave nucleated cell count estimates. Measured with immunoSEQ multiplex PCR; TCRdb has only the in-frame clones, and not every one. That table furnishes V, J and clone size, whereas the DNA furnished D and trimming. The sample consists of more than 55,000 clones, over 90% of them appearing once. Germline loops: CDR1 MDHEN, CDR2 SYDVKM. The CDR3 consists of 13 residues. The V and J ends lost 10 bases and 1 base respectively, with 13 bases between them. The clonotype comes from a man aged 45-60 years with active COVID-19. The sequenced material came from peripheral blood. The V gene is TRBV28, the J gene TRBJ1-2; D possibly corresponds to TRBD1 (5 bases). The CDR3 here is CATRQGYNYGYTF. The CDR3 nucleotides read TGTGCCACTCGCCAGGGATATAACTATGGCTACACCTTC.